The 20 T cell receptor beta chains below come from one sample, sequenced in a study of blood T cell repertoires in COVID-19. Only in-frame clones appear in the TCRdb table, and some are missing; sequencing was by immunoSEQ multiplex PCR. Of approximately 270,000 clones listed, under 90% were seen once; the top ten hold under 2%. Input material: PBMCs or T cells enriched from blood (not recorded which). These receptors all come from a man aged 40-55 years who had recovered from COVID-19.

This clone showed up just once. The genes are TRBV28 and TRBJ2-3; 9 bases agree with TRBD1. CDR1 is MDHEN, CDR2 SYDVKM, per germline. This CDR3 has 15 residues. Losses at the gene ends were 6 bases for V and 6 bases for J; bases not matched to a gene: 10. The DNA for the CDR3 is TGTGCCAGCAGCCTCCTGGGGACAGGGAGGGATACGCAGTATTTT. Translation gives CASSLLGTGRDTQYF.

The CDR3 loop is CASSITTSGIAYEQYF. The CDR3 bases are TGTGCCAGTAGTATAACGACTAGCGGGATCGCCTACGAGCAGTACTTC. J is TRBJ2-7 and V is TRBV19; 11 positions agree with TRBD2. Germline lookup yields CDR1 LNHDA and CDR2 SQIVND (reference sequence). There are 16 residues in the CDR3. V lost 2 bases to trimming and J lost 2 bases; unmatched junction nucleotides: 5.

This clone was seen more than once but under ten times. This chain uses TRBV7-2 with TRBJ2-7; 9 bases fit TRBD2. Losses at the gene ends were 5 bases for V and 2 bases for J; bases not matched to a gene: 7. Germline V lookup: CDR1 SGHTA, CDR2 FQGNSA. The CDR3 covers 15 residues. The CDR3 region is CASSRRLAEPYEQYF. The CDR3 region has the DNA TGTGCCAGCAGCCGGCGACTAGCGGAACCCTACGAGCAGTACTTC.

The chain employs TRBV14 and TRBJ2-1; the D gene is possibly TRBD1 (5 bases). The CDR3 consists of 17 residues. From germline, CDR1 is SGHDN and CDR2 FVKESK. Trimming left V 4 bases short and J 2 bases short, with 18 bases between. CDR3 residues: CASSPGRAKGPYNEQFF. Written as DNA, the CDR3 is TGTGCCAGCAGCCCAGGACGTGCCAAGGGGCCCTACAATGAGCAGTTCTTC.

The rearrangement joins TRBV6-5 to TRBJ1-5, with TRBD1 matching over 7 bases. Trimming cost V 2 bases and J 7 bases; bases outside gene matches: 5. This CDR3 comprises 14 residues. Germline CDR1 reads MNHEY; CDR2 reads SVGAGI. CDR3 sequence: CASSYERGQQPQHF. The CDR3, as DNA: TGTGCCAGCAGTTACGAGAGGGGGCAGCAGCCCCAGCATTTT.

There are many counts of this clone. DNA of the CDR3: TGTGCCAGCAGCCATAGTGGAGGGACGGATTATGGCTACACCTTC. It specifies CASSHSGGTDYGYTF. This rearrangement joins TRBV3-1 (or the pseudogene TRBV3-2) to TRBJ1-2, with D possibly TRBD1 on 5 matching bases. Germline assignment: CDR1 LGHDT and CDR2 YNNKEL (reference sequence). Trimming took 3 bases from V and 5 from J, leaving 16 bases between them. The CDR3 runs to 15 residues.

To note about this clone: Possible read error: a much larger clone is one base away. Other DNA sequences in the sample encode the same CDR3. V is TRBV10-3 and J is TRBJ2-5; possible D gene TRBD1, 5 bases. In germline, CDR1 is ENHRY, CDR2 SYGVKD. V lost 3 bases to trimming and J lost 3 bases, with 5 bases between them. The CDR3 consists of 12 residues. This CDR3 reads CAISDREETQYF. The CDR3 DNA follows: TGTGCCATCAGTGACAGGGAAGAGACCCAGTACTTC.

This rearrangement joins TRBV28 to TRBJ1-4, with 8 positions matching TRBD1. Looked up from germline, CDR1 is MDHEN and CDR2 is SYDVKM. There are 15 residues in the CDR3. V shed 1 base and J 3 bases; nucleotides not matched to a gene: 1. The CDR3 DNA is TGTGCCAGCAGTTTATTACAGGGGGCTAATGAAAAACTGTTTTTT. Translation gives CASSLLQGANEKLFF. Combining the CDR3 with reference TRBV28 and TRBJ1-4 gives the whole variable domain DVKVTQSSRYLVKRTGEKVFLECVQDMDHENMFWYRQDPGLGLRLIYFSYDVKMKEKGDIPEGYSVSREKKERFSLILESASTNQTSMYLCASSLLQGANEKLFFGSGTQLSVL.

The chain is built from TRBV7-2 and TRBJ2-7, with D perhaps matching TRBD1 (6 bases). The V gene's germline CDR1 is SGHTA and CDR2 FQGNSA. The CDR3 is 12 residues long. This CDR3 is CASQGNHYEQYF. The CDR3 DNA follows: TGTGCGAGTCAGGGGAATCACTACGAGCAGTACTTC.

This rearrangement joins TRBV6-6 to TRBJ1-3, with 9 nucleotides matching TRBD1. There are 16 residues in the CDR3. V dropped 3 bases and J dropped 4; count of bases not matched to a gene: 7. CDR1 and CDR2 from the germline V gene are MNHNY and SVGAGI (reference sequence). CDR3 residues: CASSYTAGQGGNTIYF. The CDR3, as DNA: TGTGCCAGCAGTTATACGGCGGGACAGGGAGGAAACACCATATATTTT.

The chain joins TRBV6-4 to TRBJ2-3, with D possibly matching TRBD1 (5 bases). Trimming took 6 bases from V and 0 from J, leaving 13 bases between them. Germline CDR1 reads MRHNA; CDR2 reads SNTAGT. The CDR3 is made up of 15 amino acids. The CDR3 coding sequence is TGTGCCAGCAGCCTCCAGGGCTATAGCACAGATACGCAGTATTTT. Translation: CASSLQGYSTDTQYF.

The chain couples TRBV15 to TRBJ1-5; D perhaps matches TRBD1 (5 bases). With 3 bases removed from V and 7 bases from J, the gap between germline ends came to 7 bases. This CDR3 comprises 12 residues. CDR1 is LNHNV and CDR2 is YYDKDF in the germline V gene (reference sequence). The CDR3 DNA reads TGTGCCACCAGCAGGGACAACCAGCCCCAGCATTTT. Residues: CATSRDNQPQHF.

The rearrangement links TRBV19 to TRBJ1-1; D is perhaps TRBD1 (5 bases). Germline CDR1 LNHDA, CDR2 SQIVND (reference sequence). With 0 bases removed from V and 2 bases from J, the gap between germline ends came to 10 bases. CDR3 length: 15 residues. The CDR3 protein is CASSIDWRGNTEAFF. As DNA, the CDR3 is TGTGCCAGTAGTATAGATTGGAGGGGAAACACTGAAGCTTTCTTT.

This chain uses TRBV13 with TRBJ2-5; 10 bases are a match to TRBD2. V lost 2 bases, J lost 5 bases, and 11 bases stayed unmatched. This CDR3 is built from 17 residues. Germline V gene sequence: CDR1 PRHDT, CDR2 FYEKMQ (reference sequence). CDR3 residues: CASSLRLAGKGVETQYF. DNA of the CDR3: TGTGCCAGCAGCTTACGACTAGCGGGCAAGGGCGTGGAGACCCAGTACTTC.

This clone was found many times. The CDR3 DNA is TGTGCCAGCAGCTTCAGGTCGCTAAACACTGAAGCTTTCTTT. The encoded protein is CASSFRSLNTEAFF. V gene TRBV5-4 combines with J gene TRBJ1-1; D not certain. From germline, CDR1 is SGHNT and CDR2 YYREEE (reference sequence). There are 14 residues in the CDR3. V lost 2 bases and J 2 bases, leaving 10 bases between the germline ends.

The chain couples TRBV9 to TRBJ1-4; D unclear. Deletions cut 0 bases from V and 3 bases from J, with 12 bases between. Per the germline V gene, CDR1 is SGDLS and CDR2 is YYNGEE. The CDR3 extends over 16 amino acids. The CDR3 spells CASSVGTGLANEKLFF. The CDR3 coding sequence is TGTGCCAGCAGCGTAGGGACGGGGTTAGCTAATGAAAAACTGTTTTTT.

The rearrangement links TRBV5-4 to TRBJ2-5; D is uncertain. V was clipped by 4 bases and J by 0 bases, with 13 bases between them. Germline CDR1 is SGHNT and CDR2 is YYREEE (reference sequence). CDR3 length equals 15 residues. The CDR3 loop reads CASSLDRGYQETQYF. For the CDR3, the DNA is TGTGCCAGCAGCCTAGACCGTGGTTACCAAGAGACCCAGTACTTC.

The chain employs TRBV4-2 and TRBJ2-1; 9 bases map to TRBD2. Trimming took 8 bases from V and 8 from J; bases not matched to a gene: 7. The CDR3 length is 13 residues. Per germline, CDR1 LGHNA and CDR2 YNFKEQ. The CDR3 sequence: CASGASGKDEQFF. The CDR3 nucleotides are TGTGCCAGCGGGGCTAGCGGGAAGGATGAGCAGTTCTTC.

This clone was seen only once. The chain is built from TRBV10-3 and TRBJ2-1; TRBD2 aligns across 8 bases. Germline CDR1 ENHRY, CDR2 SYGVKD. The V segment lost 10 bases and the J segment 4 bases; nucleotides outside the gene matches: 15. The CDR3 is 16 residues long. In DNA, the CDR3 is TGTGCCACCAGGGGTGCCCGGGGGGGACAATACAATGAGCAGTTCTTC. Its protein is CATRGARGGQYNEQFF.

This clone appeared a few times. This chain links TRBV4-1 with TRBJ2-7; D is unresolved. The CDR3 extends over 13 amino acids. Germline CDR1 reads MGHRA; CDR2 reads YSYEKL. Trimming took off 0 bases at V and 6 bases at J, with 9 bases between the two ends. CDR3 sequence reads: CASSQDGWREQYF. The CDR3 region has the DNA TGCGCCAGCAGCCAAGACGGGTGGCGCGAGCAGTACTTC.